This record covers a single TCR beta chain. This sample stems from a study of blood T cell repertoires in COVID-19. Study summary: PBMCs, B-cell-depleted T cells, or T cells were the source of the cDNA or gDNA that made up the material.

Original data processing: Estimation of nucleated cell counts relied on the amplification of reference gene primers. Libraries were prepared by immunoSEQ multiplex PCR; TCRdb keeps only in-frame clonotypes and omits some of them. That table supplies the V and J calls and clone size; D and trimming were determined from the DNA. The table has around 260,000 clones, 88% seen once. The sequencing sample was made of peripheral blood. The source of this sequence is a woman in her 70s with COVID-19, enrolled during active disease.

CDR3 bases: TGTGCCAGCAGTGCCTCTGTTAGAAACGAGCAGTACTTC. Translating it yields CASSASVRNEQYF. The V gene is TRBV12-3 or TRBV12-4, the J gene TRBJ2-7; D not certain. V was clipped by 5 bases and J by 5 bases, with 13 bases between them. The CDR3 runs to 13 residues.